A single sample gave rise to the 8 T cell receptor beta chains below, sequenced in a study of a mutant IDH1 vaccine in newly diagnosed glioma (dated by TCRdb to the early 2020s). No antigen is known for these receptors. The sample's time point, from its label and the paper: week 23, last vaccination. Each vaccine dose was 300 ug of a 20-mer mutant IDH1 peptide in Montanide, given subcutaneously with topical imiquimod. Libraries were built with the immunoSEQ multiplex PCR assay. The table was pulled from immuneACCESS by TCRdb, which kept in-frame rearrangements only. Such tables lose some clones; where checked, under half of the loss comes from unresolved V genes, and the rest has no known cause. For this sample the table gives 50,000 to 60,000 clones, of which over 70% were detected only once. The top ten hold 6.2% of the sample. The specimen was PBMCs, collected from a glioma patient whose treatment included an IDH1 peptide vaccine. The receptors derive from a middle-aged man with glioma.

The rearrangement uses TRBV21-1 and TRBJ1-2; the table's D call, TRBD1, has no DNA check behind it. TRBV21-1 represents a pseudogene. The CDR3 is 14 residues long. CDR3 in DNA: TGTGCCAGCACCCCAGGGGCAGGGGCCTATGGCTACACCTTC. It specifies CASTPGAGAYGYTF.

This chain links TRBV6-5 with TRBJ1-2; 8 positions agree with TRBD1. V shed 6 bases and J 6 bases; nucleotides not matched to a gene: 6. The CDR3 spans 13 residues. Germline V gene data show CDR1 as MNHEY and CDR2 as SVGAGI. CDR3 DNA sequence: TGTGCCAGCAGCCAGGACAGGGATCATGGCTACACCTTC. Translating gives CASSQDRDHGYTF.

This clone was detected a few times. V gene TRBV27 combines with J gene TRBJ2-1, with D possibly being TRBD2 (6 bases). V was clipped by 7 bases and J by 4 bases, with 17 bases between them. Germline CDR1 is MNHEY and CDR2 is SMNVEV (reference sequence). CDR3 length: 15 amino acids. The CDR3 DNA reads TGTGCCAGCACCTCGGTCGGGGGTGGATACAATGAGCAGTTCTTC. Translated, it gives CASTSVGGGYNEQFF.

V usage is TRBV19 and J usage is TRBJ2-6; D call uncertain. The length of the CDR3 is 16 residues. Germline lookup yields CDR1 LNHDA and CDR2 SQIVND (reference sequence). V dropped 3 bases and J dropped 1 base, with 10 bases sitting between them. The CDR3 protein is CASSIGDPSGANVLTF. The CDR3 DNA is TGTGCCAGTAGTATCGGAGACCCTTCTGGGGCCAACGTCCTGACTTTC.

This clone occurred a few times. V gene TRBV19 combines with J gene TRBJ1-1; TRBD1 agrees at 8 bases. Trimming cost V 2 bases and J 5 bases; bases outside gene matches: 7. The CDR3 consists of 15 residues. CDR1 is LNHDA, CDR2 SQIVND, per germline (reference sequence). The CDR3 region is CASSITVQGATEAFF. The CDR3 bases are TGTGCCAGTAGTATAACGGTGCAGGGGGCTACTGAAGCTTTCTTT.

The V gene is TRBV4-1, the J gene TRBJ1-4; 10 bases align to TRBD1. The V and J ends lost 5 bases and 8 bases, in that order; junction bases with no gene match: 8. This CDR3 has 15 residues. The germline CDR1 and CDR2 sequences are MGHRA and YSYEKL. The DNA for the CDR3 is TGCGCCAGCAGCTCACGGACAGGGGGAAGGGAAAAACTGTTTTTT. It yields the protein CASSSRTGGREKLFF.

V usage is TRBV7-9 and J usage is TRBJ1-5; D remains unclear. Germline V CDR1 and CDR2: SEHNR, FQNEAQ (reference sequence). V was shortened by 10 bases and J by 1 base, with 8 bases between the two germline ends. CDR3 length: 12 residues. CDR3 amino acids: CATGGSNQPQHF. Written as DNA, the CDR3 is TGTGCCACCGGTGGGAGCAATCAGCCCCAGCATTTT. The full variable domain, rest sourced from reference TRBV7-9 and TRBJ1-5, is DTGVSQNPRHKITKRGQNVTFRCDPISEHNRLYWYRQTLGQGPEFLTYFQNEAQLEKSRLLSDRFSAERPKGSFSTLEIQRTEQGDSAMYLCATGGSNQPQHFGDGTRLSIL.

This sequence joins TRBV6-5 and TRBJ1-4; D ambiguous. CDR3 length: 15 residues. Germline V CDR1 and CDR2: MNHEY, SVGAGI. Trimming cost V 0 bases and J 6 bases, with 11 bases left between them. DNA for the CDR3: TGTGCCAGCAGTTACTCGAATTCCGGGGATGAAAAACTGTTTTTT. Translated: CASSYSNSGDEKLFF.